The rows below give T cell receptor beta chains drawn from one sample of a study of cytomegalovirus exposure and HLA in healthy donors. The data were produced by immunoSEQ multiplex PCR, yet TCRdb's version contains in-frame clones alone and is incomplete. Here the sample spans roughly 230,000 clones, approximately 85% being singletons. Sequencing was performed on PBMCs. The receptors come from a girl aged 2-15 years in good health and CMV-seronegative. Each CDR3 is given with its conserved first and last residue. Each record gives: CDR3 protein, CDR3 DNA, V gene, D gene, clone size, J gene. The D gene is left open where the match is weak. The size field is filled for only some rows; it gives once, few, many or a size class.

CASSPLSGGWADTQYF | TGTGCCAGCAGCCCCTTAAGCGGGGGATGGGCAGATACGCAGTATTTT | TRBV11-2 | TRBD2 | NA | TRBJ2-3
CASSLGLGKSSYEQYF | TGCGCCAGCAGTCTAGGCCTCGGGAAGAGCTCCTACGAGCAGTACTTC | TRBV4-1 | NA | NA | TRBJ2-7
CASSGDRSSYEQYF | TGTGCCAGCAGTGGCGACAGGAGCTCCTACGAGCAGTACTTC | TRBV2 | NA | NA | TRBJ2-7
CASSDHRVRAQPQHF | TGTGCCAGCAGTGACCACAGGGTGAGGGCTCAGCCCCAGCATTTT | TRBV2 | NA | NA | TRBJ1-5
CSVEADSYNEQFF | TGCAGCGTTGAAGCGGACAGCTACAATGAGCAGTTCTTC | TRBV29-1 | NA | NA | TRBJ2-1
CASSVVFSGKGDTGELFF | TGTGCCAGCAGCGTAGTCTTTAGCGGGAAGGGGGACACCGGGGAGCTGTTTTTT | TRBV9 | TRBD2 | NA | TRBJ2-2
CASSHGQGAEAFF | TGCGCCAGCAGCCACGGACAGGGGGCTGAAGCTTTCTTT | TRBV5-1 | TRBD1 | NA | TRBJ1-1
CAWSDGGAYNEQFF | TGTGCCTGGAGTGACGGGGGGGCCTACAATGAGCAGTTCTTC | TRBV30 | TRBD2 | NA | TRBJ2-1
CASSSRLGQVNEKLFF | TGTGCCAGCAGCTCGCGACTCGGACAGGTTAATGAAAAACTGTTTTTT | TRBV7-9 | TRBD1 | NA | TRBJ1-4
CASSLFLEGAYSNQPQHF | TGTGCCAGCAGCTTATTCCTTGAGGGGGCCTATAGCAATCAGCCCCAGCATTTT | TRBV11-3 | TRBD1 | NA | TRBJ1-5
CASSPGGGARPQHF | TGTGCCAGCTCACCCGGTGGGGGGGCGAGGCCCCAGCATTTT | TRBV18 | NA | NA | TRBJ1-5
CASSVIGGTEAFF | TGTGCCAGCAGTGTTATCGGGGGGACTGAAGCTTTCTTT | TRBV2 | NA | NA | TRBJ1-1
CASSPGQGHTEAFF | TGTGCCAGCAGTCCGGGACAGGGACATACTGAAGCTTTCTTT | TRBV5-6 | TRBD1 | NA | TRBJ1-1
CASSEAGGRYEQYF | TGTGCCAGCAGTGAGGCAGGGGGCAGATACGAGCAGTACTTC | TRBV2 | TRBD1 | NA | TRBJ2-7
CASSTIPGTAANTGELFF | TGTGCCAGCAGCACTATTCCGGGGACAGCCGCGAACACCGGGGAGCTGTTTTTT | TRBV9 | TRBD1 | once | TRBJ2-2
CASRPGFLSYNEQFF | TGTGCCAGCAGGCCGGGATTCCTCTCCTACAATGAGCAGTTCTTC | TRBV6-1 | NA | NA | TRBJ2-1
CASSLQTHTEAFF | TGTGCCAGCAGCTTGCAGACACACACTGAAGCTTTCTTT | TRBV7-3 | NA | few | TRBJ1-1
CASSLASSYTGELFF | TGTGCCAGCAGCTTGGCTAGCAGCTACACCGGGGAGCTGTTTTTT | TRBV7-9 | NA | NA | TRBJ2-2
CASSFQGGETQYF | TGTGCCAGCAGTTTCCAGGGAGGGGAGACCCAGTACTTC | TRBV6-1 | TRBD2 | NA | TRBJ2-5
CASSPGTSGGTQYF | TGTGCCAGCAGCCCAGGGACTAGCGGGGGTACGCAGTATTTT | TRBV7-3 | TRBD2 | NA | TRBJ2-3
CSARDRGSEKLFF | TGCAGCGCCCGGGACAGGGGAAGCGAAAAACTGTTTTTT | TRBV29-1 | TRBD1 | NA | TRBJ1-4
CSVVTGVTEQYF | TGCAGCGTTGTGACGGGAGTTACCGAGCAGTACTTC | TRBV29-1 | NA | NA | TRBJ2-7
CASSELGLADTYEQYF | TGTGCCAGCAGTGAATTGGGACTAGCGGACACCTACGAGCAGTACTTC | TRBV2 | TRBD2 | NA | TRBJ2-7
CASSFGTAYQETQYF | TGCGCCAGCAGCTTCGGTACAGCCTACCAAGAGACCCAGTACTTC | TRBV5-1 | NA | NA | TRBJ2-5
CASSALQGANYGYTF | TGCGCCAGCAGTGCTCTCCAGGGGGCTAACTATGGCTACACCTTC | TRBV10-2 | TRBD1 | NA | TRBJ1-2
CASSPQGMRPYEQYF | TGTGCCAGCAGCCCCCAGGGAATGAGGCCCTACGAGCAGTACTTC | TRBV5-6 | NA | NA | TRBJ2-7
CASRRGFIYEQYF | TGCGCCAGCAGACGGGGTTTTATATACGAGCAGTACTTC | TRBV5-1 | NA | NA | TRBJ2-7
CASSLGGGPWPQHF | TGTGCCAGCAGCCTAGGAGGGGGCCCTTGGCCCCAGCATTTT | TRBV28 | TRBD1 | NA | TRBJ1-5
CASSPRHGVTDTQYF | TGTGCCAGCTCACCACGTCACGGTGTCACAGATACGCAGTATTTT | TRBV18 | NA | NA | TRBJ2-3
CASSQETTLETQYF | TGTGCCAGCAGCCAAGAGACAACCCTAGAGACCCAGTACTTC | TRBV14 | NA | NA | TRBJ2-5
CASALGGPLHF | TGTGCCAGCGCCCTCGGGGGGCCCCTCCACTTT | TRBV13 | NA | NA | TRBJ1-6
CASSPQASRETQYF | TGTGCCAGCTCACCGCAGGCTAGCAGAGAGACCCAGTACTTC | TRBV18 | NA | NA | TRBJ2-5
CASSVTLAKNIQYF | TGCGCCAGCTCAGTTACCCTAGCCAAAAACATTCAGTACTTC | TRBV4-1 | NA | NA | TRBJ2-4
CASSEAPGTGAYEQYF | TGTGCCAGCAGTGAAGCCCCGGGGACAGGGGCCTACGAGCAGTACTTC | TRBV6-1 | TRBD1 | NA | TRBJ2-7
CASSIGFGGQGETQYF | TGTGCCAGTAGTATAGGGTTTGGGGGACAGGGGGAGACCCAGTACTTC | TRBV19 | TRBD1 | NA | TRBJ2-5
CASSITWTDNYEQYF | TGTGCCAGTAGTATTACCTGGACAGACAACTACGAGCAGTACTTC | TRBV19 | NA | NA | TRBJ2-7
CASSQEQGARQPQHF | TGTGCCAGCAGCCAAGAACAGGGGGCGCGACAGCCCCAGCATTTT | TRBV4-2 | TRBD1 | NA | TRBJ1-5
CASSPVLAGASADTQYF | TGTGCCAGCTCACCGGTTTTGGCGGGAGCTTCGGCAGATACGCAGTATTTT | TRBV18 | TRBD2 | NA | TRBJ2-3
CATGTGEMNTEAFF | TGTGCCACCGGGACAGGGGAAATGAACACTGAAGCTTTCTTT | TRBV19 | TRBD1 | NA | TRBJ1-1
CASSSRDRGRGNYGYTF | TGTGCCAGCAGTAGCCGGGACAGGGGGCGTGGAAACTATGGCTACACCTTC | TRBV2 | TRBD1 | NA | TRBJ1-2
CASSHSPLAGSYEQYF | TGTGCCAGCAGCCACTCCCCCCTAGCGGGCTCCTACGAGCAGTACTTC | TRBV27 | TRBD2 | NA | TRBJ2-7
CASSLTTGILTEAFF | TGTGCCAGCAGTCTCACGACGGGGATATTAACTGAAGCTTTCTTT | TRBV2 | NA | NA | TRBJ1-1
CASSDRTGETYEQYF | TGTGCCAGCAGCGATAGGACAGGGGAAACCTACGAGCAGTACTTC | TRBV7-9 | TRBD1 | once | TRBJ2-7
CASSNGQGTGNTIYF | TGCGCCAGCAGTAACGGACAGGGGACGGGAAACACCATATATTTT | TRBV10-2 | TRBD1 | NA | TRBJ1-3